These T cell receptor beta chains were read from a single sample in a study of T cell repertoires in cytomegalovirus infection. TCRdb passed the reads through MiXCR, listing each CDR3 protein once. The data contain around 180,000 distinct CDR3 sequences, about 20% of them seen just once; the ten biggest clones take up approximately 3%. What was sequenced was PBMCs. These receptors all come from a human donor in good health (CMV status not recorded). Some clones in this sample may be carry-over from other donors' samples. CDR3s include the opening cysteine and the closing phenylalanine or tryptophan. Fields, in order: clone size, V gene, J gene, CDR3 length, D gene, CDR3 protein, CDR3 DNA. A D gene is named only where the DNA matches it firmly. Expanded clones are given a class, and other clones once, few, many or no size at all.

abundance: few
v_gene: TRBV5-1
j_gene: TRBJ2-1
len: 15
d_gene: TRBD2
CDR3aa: CASSLERGGGNEQFF
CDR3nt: TGCGCCAGCAGCTTGGAGCGGGGGGGTGGCAATGAGCAGTTCTTC

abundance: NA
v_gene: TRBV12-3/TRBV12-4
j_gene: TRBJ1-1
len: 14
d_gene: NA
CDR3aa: CASRAGQMNTEAFF
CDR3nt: TGTGCCAGCAGGGCCGGACAGATGAACACTGAAGCTTTCTTT

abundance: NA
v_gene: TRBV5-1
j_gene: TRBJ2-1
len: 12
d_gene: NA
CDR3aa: CASSAPSYEQFF
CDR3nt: TGCGCCAGCAGCGCCCCCAGCTATGAGCAGTTCTTC

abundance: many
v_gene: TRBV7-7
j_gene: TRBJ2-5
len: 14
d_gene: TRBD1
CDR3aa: CASSSTGGGETQYF
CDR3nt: TGTGCCAGCAGCTCGACAGGGGGCGGCGAGACCCAGTACTTC

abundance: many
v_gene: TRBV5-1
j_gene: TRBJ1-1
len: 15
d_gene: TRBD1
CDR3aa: CASSLGDRGNTEAFF
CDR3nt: TGCGCCAGCAGCTTGGGGGACAGGGGAAACACTGAAGCTTTCTTT

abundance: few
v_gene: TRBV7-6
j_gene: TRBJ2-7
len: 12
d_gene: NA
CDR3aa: CASSLDVVEQYF
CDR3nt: TGTGCCAGCAGCTTAGATGTTGTCGAGCAGTACTTC

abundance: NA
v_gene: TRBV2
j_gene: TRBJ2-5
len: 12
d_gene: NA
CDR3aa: CASRRDEETQYF
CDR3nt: TGTGCCAGCAGACGGGACGAAGAGACCCAGTACTTC

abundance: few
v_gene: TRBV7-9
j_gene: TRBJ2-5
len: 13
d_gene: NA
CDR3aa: CASSRTQQETQYF
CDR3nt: TGTGCCAGCAGCCGGACACAGCAAGAGACCCAGTACTTC

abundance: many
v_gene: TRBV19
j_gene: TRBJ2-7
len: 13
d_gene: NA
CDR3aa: CASSPAQSYEQYF
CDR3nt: TGTGCCAGTAGTCCCGCCCAGTCCTACGAGCAGTACTTC

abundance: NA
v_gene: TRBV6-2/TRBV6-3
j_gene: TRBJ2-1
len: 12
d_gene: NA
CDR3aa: CASSSPRQEQFF
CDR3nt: TGTGCCAGCAGCTCCCCCCGGCAGGAGCAGTTCTTC

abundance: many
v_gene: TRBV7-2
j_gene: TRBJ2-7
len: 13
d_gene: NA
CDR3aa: CASSLVQSYEQYF
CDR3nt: TGTGCCAGCAGCTTAGTTCAGTCTTACGAGCAGTACTTC

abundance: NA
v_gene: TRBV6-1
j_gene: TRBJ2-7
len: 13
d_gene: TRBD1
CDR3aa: CASGDRVSYEQYF
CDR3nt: TGTGCCAGCGGAGACAGGGTATCCTACGAGCAGTACTTC

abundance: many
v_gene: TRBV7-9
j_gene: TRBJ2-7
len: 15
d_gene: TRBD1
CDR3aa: CASSLGTGQGHEQYF
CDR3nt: TGTGCCAGCAGCTTAGGAACAGGACAGGGCCACGAGCAGTACTTC

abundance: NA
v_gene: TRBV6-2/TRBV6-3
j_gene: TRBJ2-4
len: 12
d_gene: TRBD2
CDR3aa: CASSTGGNIQYF
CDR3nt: TGTGCCAGCAGTACGGGGGGAAACATTCAGTACTTC

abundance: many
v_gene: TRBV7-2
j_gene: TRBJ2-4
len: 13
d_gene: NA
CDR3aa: CASNQLQGNIQYF
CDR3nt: TGTGCCAGCAACCAGCTTCAGGGGAACATTCAGTACTTC

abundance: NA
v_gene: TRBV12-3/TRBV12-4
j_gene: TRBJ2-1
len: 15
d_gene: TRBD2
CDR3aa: CASSPSREGYNEQFF
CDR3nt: TGTGCCAGCAGTCCCTCCAGGGAGGGGTACAATGAGCAGTTCTTC

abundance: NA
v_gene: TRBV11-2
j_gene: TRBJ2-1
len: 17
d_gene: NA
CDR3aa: CASSSLQGRGVVNEQFF
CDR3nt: TGTGCCAGCAGCTCCCTCCAGGGTAGAGGGGTAGTTAATGAGCAGTTCTTC

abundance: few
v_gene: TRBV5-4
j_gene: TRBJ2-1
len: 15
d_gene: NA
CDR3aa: CASTLSPRPHNEQFF
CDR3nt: TGTGCCAGCACATTGAGCCCCCGGCCCCACAATGAGCAGTTCTTC

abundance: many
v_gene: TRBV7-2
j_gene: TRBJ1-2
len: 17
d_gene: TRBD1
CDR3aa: CASSSHLRGTDNYGYTF
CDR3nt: TGTGCCAGCAGCTCTCACCTTCGCGGGACAGACAACTATGGCTACACCTTC

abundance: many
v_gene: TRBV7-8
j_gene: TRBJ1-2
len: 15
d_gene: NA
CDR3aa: CASSESSIYGNGYTF
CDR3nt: TGTGCCAGCAGCGAGAGCAGCATCTATGGGAATGGCTACACCTTC

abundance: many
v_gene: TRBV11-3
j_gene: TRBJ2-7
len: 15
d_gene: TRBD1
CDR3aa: CASSKAATGLREQYF
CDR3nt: TGTGCCAGCAGTAAAGCCGCGACAGGGTTACGCGAGCAGTACTTC

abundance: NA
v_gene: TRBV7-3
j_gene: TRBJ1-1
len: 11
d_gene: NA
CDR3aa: CASSLRVEAFF
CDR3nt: TGTGCCAGCAGCTTAAGGGTTGAAGCTTTCTTT

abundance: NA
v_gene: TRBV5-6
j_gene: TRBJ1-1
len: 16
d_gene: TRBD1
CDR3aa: CASSWGQGAMNTEAFF
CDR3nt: TGTGCCAGCAGCTGGGGACAGGGGGCTATGAACACTGAAGCTTTCTTT

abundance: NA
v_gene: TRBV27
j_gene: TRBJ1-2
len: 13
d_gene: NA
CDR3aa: CASSAWGDYGYTF
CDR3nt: TGTGCCAGCAGTGCATGGGGGGACTATGGCTACACCTTC

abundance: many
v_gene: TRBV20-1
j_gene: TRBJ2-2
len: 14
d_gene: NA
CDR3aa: CSARTDWDTGELFF
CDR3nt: TGCAGTGCTAGAACTGACTGGGACACCGGGGAGCTGTTTTTT

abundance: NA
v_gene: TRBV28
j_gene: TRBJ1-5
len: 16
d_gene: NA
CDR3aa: CASSLVNSRGIQPQHF
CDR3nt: TGTGCCAGCAGTTTAGTAAACTCGCGCGGAATCCAGCCCCAGCATTTT

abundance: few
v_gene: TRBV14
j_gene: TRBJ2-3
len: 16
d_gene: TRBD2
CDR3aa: CASSQRYSGKTDTQYF
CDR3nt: TGTGCCAGCAGCCAAAGGTATAGCGGGAAAACAGATACGCAGTATTTT

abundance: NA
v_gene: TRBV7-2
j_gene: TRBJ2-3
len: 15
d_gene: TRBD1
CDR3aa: CASSPDRGTFDTQYF
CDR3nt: TGTGCCAGCAGCCCGGACAGGGGAACTTTTGATACGCAGTATTTT

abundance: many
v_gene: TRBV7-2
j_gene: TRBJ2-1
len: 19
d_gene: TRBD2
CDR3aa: CASSLLAGGHLGSGNEQFF
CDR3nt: TGTGCCAGCAGCTTATTAGCGGGGGGCCACTTAGGGAGCGGCAATGAGCAGTTCTTC

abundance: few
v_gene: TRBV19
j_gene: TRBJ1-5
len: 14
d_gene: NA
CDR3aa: CASTDRYSNQPQHF
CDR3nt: TGTGCCAGTACAGATCGATATAGCAATCAGCCCCAGCATTTT

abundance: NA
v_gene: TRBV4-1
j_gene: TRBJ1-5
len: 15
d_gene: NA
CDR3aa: CASSQEPSGNQPQHF
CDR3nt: TGCGCCAGCAGCCAAGAGCCCTCAGGGAATCAGCCCCAGCATTTT

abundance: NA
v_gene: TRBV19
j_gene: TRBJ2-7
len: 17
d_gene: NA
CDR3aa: CASSINLGGDTTYEQYF
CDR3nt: TGTGCCAGTAGTATAAATCTAGGGGGGGACACAACCTACGAGCAGTACTTC

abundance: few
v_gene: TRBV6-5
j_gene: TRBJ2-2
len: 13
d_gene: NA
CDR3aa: CASHGTVSGELFF
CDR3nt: TGTGCCAGCCACGGGACGGTCTCGGGGGAGCTGTTTTTT

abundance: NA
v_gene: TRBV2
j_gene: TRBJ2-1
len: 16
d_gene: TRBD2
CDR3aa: CASSGLAGDPYNELFF
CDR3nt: TGTGCCAGCAGTGGTTTAGCGGGAGATCCCTACAATGAGCTGTTCTTC

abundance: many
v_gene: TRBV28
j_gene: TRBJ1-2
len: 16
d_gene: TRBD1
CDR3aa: CASSVTRTGGGYGYTF
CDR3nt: TGTGCCAGCAGCGTAACTCGGACAGGGGGAGGTTATGGCTACACCTTC

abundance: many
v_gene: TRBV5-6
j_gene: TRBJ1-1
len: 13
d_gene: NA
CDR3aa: CASSRGQPTEAFF
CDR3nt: TGTGCCAGCAGCCGCGGACAGCCCACTGAAGCTTTCTTT

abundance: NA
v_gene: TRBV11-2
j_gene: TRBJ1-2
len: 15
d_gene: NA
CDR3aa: CASSLRTLPFYGYTF
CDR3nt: TGTGCCAGCAGCTTAAGGACGCTGCCCTTTTATGGCTACACCTTC

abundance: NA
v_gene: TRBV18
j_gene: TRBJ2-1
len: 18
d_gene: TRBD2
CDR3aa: CASSPGLAGAISYNEQFF
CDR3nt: TGTGCCAGCTCACCAGGACTAGCGGGGGCAATATCCTACAATGAGCAGTTCTTC

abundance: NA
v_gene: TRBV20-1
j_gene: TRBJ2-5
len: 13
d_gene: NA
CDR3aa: CSARVPPGETQYF
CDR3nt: TGCAGTGCTAGAGTTCCCCCGGGGGAGACCCAGTACTTC

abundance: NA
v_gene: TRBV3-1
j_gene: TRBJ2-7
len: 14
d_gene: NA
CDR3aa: CASSQEGWQIEQYF
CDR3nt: TGTGCCAGCAGCCAAGAAGGTTGGCAGATCGAGCAGTACTTC

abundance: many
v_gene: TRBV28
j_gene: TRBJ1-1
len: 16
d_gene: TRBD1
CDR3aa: CASSSSLTGENTEAFF
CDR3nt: TGTGCCAGCAGTTCATCCTTGACAGGGGAGAACACTGAAGCTTTCTTT

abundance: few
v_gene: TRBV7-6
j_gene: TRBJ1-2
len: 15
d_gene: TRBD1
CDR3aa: CASSQTFDRGAGYTF
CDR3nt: TGTGCCAGCAGCCAAACCTTCGACAGGGGAGCTGGCTACACCTTC

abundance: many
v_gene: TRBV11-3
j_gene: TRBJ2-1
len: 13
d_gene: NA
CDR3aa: CASSLVLGQEQFF
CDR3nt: TGTGCCAGCAGCTTAGTGCTAGGGCAAGAGCAGTTCTTC

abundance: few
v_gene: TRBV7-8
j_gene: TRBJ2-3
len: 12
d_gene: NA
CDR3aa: CASSVHLDTQYF
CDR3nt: TGTGCCAGCAGCGTCCATTTAGATACGCAGTATTTT

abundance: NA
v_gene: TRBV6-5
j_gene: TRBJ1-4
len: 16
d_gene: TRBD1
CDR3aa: CASRGRRQGAFEKLFF
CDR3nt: TGTGCCAGCAGAGGCAGGCGACAGGGGGCATTTGAAAAACTGTTTTTT